This TCR beta chain was recorded in a study of regulatory dendritic cells for organ transplantation. Assay: immunoSEQ multiplex PCR; the TCRdb copy retains only in-frame clones and omits some. The sample records about 34,000 clones, roughly nine tenths being singletons. The V and J ends lost 5 bases and 3 bases respectively, with 17 bases between them. The CDR3 is made up of 15 amino acids. Germline V gene lookup returns CDR1 MDHEN and CDR2 SYDVKM. The chain couples TRBV28 to TRBJ2-7; tentative D call: TRBD1 (6 bases). This clonotype originated in a human donor in good health. Sequenced sample: naive CD4+ T cells from blood. Subset described: CD45RA+ naive T cells. The CDR3 spells CASSTTGRFLYEQYF. Here the CDR3 DNA reads TGTGCCAGCAGTACTACAGGGCGATTTCTCTACGAGCAGTACTTC.